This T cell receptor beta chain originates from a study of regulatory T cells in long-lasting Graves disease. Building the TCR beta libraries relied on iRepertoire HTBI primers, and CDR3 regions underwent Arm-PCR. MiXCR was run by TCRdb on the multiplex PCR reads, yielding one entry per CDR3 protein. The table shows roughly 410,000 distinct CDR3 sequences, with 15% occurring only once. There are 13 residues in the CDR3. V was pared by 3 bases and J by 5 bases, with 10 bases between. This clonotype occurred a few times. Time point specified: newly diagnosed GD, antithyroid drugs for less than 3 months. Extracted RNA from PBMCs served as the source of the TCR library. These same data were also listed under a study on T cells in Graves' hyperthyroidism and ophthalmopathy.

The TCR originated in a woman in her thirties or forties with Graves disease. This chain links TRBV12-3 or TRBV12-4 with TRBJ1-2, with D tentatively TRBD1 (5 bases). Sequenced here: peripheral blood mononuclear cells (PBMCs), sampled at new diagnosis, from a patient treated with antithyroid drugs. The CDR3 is CASSFGTRYGYTF. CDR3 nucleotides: TGTGCCAGCAGTTTTGGGACTCGGTATGGCTACACCTTC.